This T cell receptor (beta chain) is drawn from a study of CD8+CD57+ T cells in acquired aplastic anemia. The CDR3 consists of 13 residues. Germline CDR1 and CDR2: DFQATT and SNEGSKA (reference sequence). Trimming took 3 bases from V and 7 from J; bases not matched to a gene: 8. For sequencing, patients were chosen who had shown expansion of CD8+CD57+ cells by flow cytometry. The enrolled patients all had severe acquired aplastic anemia. Profiling of TCR beta VDJ combinations and CDR3 sequences used genomic DNA as template. TCRdb reprocessed the reads with MiXCR, giving one entry per CDR3 protein. The table shows 150,000 to 180,000 distinct CDR3 sequences, with roughly 54% occurring only once.

This sequence was found in a human donor with aplastic anemia. The material sequenced was sorted CD4+, CD8+, or CD8+CD57+ T cells (not recorded which) from PBMCs. The chain couples TRBV20-1 to TRBJ1-2; 7 bases are a match to TRBD1. CDR3 residues: CSAREETGTGYTF. Here the CDR3 DNA reads TGCAGTGCTAGGGAGGAGACAGGGACTGGCTACACCTTC.